This entry lists 18 T cell receptor beta chains sequenced from one sample in a study of blood T cell repertoires in COVID-19. Measured with immunoSEQ multiplex PCR; TCRdb has only the in-frame clones, and not every one. The data hold some 20,000 clones, with about 88% observed a single time. Sequenced: peripheral blood. The receptor set was obtained from a human donor with acute or convalescent COVID-19. The donor label of this sample is uncertain.

This clone was seen just once. The rearrangement joins TRBV7-9 to TRBJ2-1, with 8 bases identical to TRBD2. V shed 5 bases, J shed 3 bases, and the junction held 6 bases outside the gene matches. The CDR3 is 15 amino acids. Looked up from germline, CDR1 is SEHNR and CDR2 is FQNEAQ (reference sequence). For the CDR3, the DNA is TGTGCCAGCAGCCTTCGACTAGCGAGCTACAATGAGCAGTTCTTC. It specifies CASSLRLASYNEQFF. The full variable domain, with the rest looked up from reference TRBV7-9 and TRBJ2-1, is DTGVSQNPRHKITKRGQNVTFRCDPISEHNRLYWYRQTLGQGPEFLTYFQNEAQLEKSRLLSDRFSAERPKGSFSTLEIQRTEQGDSAMYLCASSLRLASYNEQFFGPGTRLTVL.

The V and J genes are TRBV25-1 and TRBJ1-1; D unresolved. Germline V gene sequence: CDR1 MGHDK, CDR2 SYGVNS. The germline V and J ends were trimmed by 5 bases and 1 base, with 5 bases remaining between them. The CDR3 consists of 12 residues. In DNA form, the CDR3 reads TGTGCCAGCAGTACAGCGAACACTGAAGCTTTCTTT. Its protein product is CASSTANTEAFF.

V and J are TRBV5-6 and TRBJ1-1, with D possibly TRBD1 on 6 matching bases. V lost 4 bases, J lost 4 bases, and 14 bases lay in between. This CDR3 spans 14 amino acids. Germline V lookup: CDR1 SGHDT, CDR2 YYEEEE. Here the CDR3 DNA reads TGTGCCAGCAGCCTACAGGGTTTTGCCACTGAAGCTTTCTTT. It specifies CASSLQGFATEAFF.

The J gene is TRBJ2-1, the V gene TRBV6-5; TRBD1 aligns across 7 bases. Germline CDR1 is MNHEY and CDR2 is SVGAGI. The CDR3 length is 15 residues. V shed 0 bases and J 6 bases; nucleotides not matched to a gene: 5. CDR3 DNA: TGTGCCAGCAGTTACTCCAGGGCAGGGGGCAATGAGCAGTTCTTC. It is translated as CASSYSRAGGNEQFF.

This clone was found once. The chain combines TRBV27 with TRBJ1-5; 7 bases line up with TRBD1. This CDR3 has 19 amino acids. Germline V CDR1 and CDR2: MNHEY, SMNVEV (reference sequence). Trimming took 4 bases from V and 0 from J; bases not matched to a gene: 15. The CDR3 loop reads CASSSGTGATTYSNQPQHF. The CDR3 DNA follows: TGTGCCAGCAGTTCCGGCACAGGGGCGACAACTTATAGCAATCAGCCCCAGCATTTT.

The rearrangement uses TRBV7-2 and TRBJ1-2; 7 bases match TRBD1. Germline assignment: CDR1 SGHTA and CDR2 FQGNSA. The CDR3 is 13 residues long. The J segment lost 5 bases and the V segment lost 1 base, leaving 1 base of the junction unmatched. The CDR3 spells CASSLGGQYGYTF. DNA of the CDR3: TGTGCCAGCAGCTTAGGGGGACAGTATGGCTACACCTTC.

This rearrangement joins TRBV6-1 to TRBJ2-5; a weak D match, TRBD1 (5 bases). V lost 3 bases to trimming and J lost 5 bases, with 10 bases between them. The CDR3 length is 13 residues. Germline V gives CDR1 MNHNS, CDR2 SASEGT. The CDR3 spells CASSDRGKETQYF. The CDR3 nucleotides are TGTGCCAGCAGTGATAGGGGCAAGGAGACCCAGTACTTC.

The chain carries TRBV6-5 and TRBJ2-5, with 9 bases identical to TRBD1. Germline V gene sequence: CDR1 MNHEY, CDR2 SVGAGI. With V trimmed by 6 bases and J by 4 bases, 6 bases remained unmatched. There are 14 residues in the CDR3. The chain's CDR3 is CASSQDRGSETQYF. The CDR3 DNA reads as TGTGCCAGCAGCCAGGACAGGGGATCAGAGACCCAGTACTTC.

This rearrangement joins TRBV5-1 to TRBJ1-1; D might be TRBD1 (5 bases). Per germline, CDR1 SGHRS and CDR2 YFSETQ. This CDR3 region has 13 residues. The V gene lost 4 bases and the J gene lost 1 base, with 8 bases spanning the gap. DNA of the CDR3: TGCGCCAGCAGCCTGACAGCGAACACTGAAGCTTTCTTT. Translating it yields CASSLTANTEAFF.

This rearrangement joins TRBV18 to TRBJ2-1; weak D call: TRBD2 (5 bases). Trimming removed 6 bases at V and 5 bases at J, with 14 bases between. This CDR3 is built from 14 residues. Germline CDR1 and CDR2: KGHSH and LQKENI. Here the CDR3 reads CASSLDRGHNEQFF. In nucleotides, the CDR3 is TGTGCCAGCTCCCTCGATCGAGGGCACAATGAGCAGTTCTTC.

J is TRBJ1-1 and V is TRBV27, with a possible D match to TRBD1 (6 bases). The germline CDR1 and CDR2 sequences are MNHEY and SMNVEV (reference sequence). The CDR3 runs to 16 residues. V gave up 5 bases and J gave up 1 base, with 17 bases separating them. The DNA for the CDR3 is TGTGCCAGCAGTCAACAGGGATTACGGGGGAACACTGAAGCTTTCTTT. It translates to CASSQQGLRGNTEAFF.

The genes are TRBV11-2 and TRBJ2-3; 15 bases agree with TRBD2. Losses at the gene ends were 5 bases for V and 3 bases for J; bases not matched to a gene: 0. The CDR3 is made up of 15 amino acids. Germline V CDR1 and CDR2: SGHAT, FQNNGV. CDR3 in DNA: TGTGCCAGCAGCGGACTAGCGGGGGGGACAGATACGCAGTATTTT. It specifies CASSGLAGGTDTQYF.

CDR3 protein: CAWSGRGRAEDTQYF. In nucleotides, the CDR3 is TGTGCCTGGAGTGGGCGCGGGAGGGCCGAGGATACGCAGTATTTT. The chain recombines TRBV30 with TRBJ2-3; 9 nucleotides align to TRBD2. The CDR3 is made up of 15 amino acids. After removal of 1 base from V and 6 bases from J, the junction contained 8 bases not matched to a gene. CDR1 and CDR2 from the germline V gene are GTSNPN and SVGIG (reference sequence). The full variable domain, its missing parts supplied by reference TRBV30 and TRBJ2-3, is SQTIHQWPATLVQPVGSPLSLECTVEGTSNPNLYWYRQAAGRGLQLLFYSVGIGQISSEVPQNLSASRPQDRQFILSSKKLLLSDSGFYLCAWSGRGRAEDTQYFGPGTRLTVL.

V usage is TRBV5-1 and J usage is TRBJ1-1; D call uncertain. The V gene's germline CDR1 is SGHRS and CDR2 YFSETQ. The V end was cut by 2 bases, the J end by 2 bases, with 7 bases between. The CDR3 is made up of 13 amino acids. The chain's CDR3 is CASSFERNTEAFF. CDR3 nucleotides: TGCGCCAGCAGCTTCGAGAGAAACACTGAAGCTTTCTTT.

The V call is TRBV14, the J call TRBJ1-6; D gene uncertain. V lost 0 bases and J lost 10, with 10 bases in between. The germline CDR1 and CDR2 sequences are SGHDN and FVKESK. The length of the CDR3 is 14 residues. The CDR3 DNA reads TGTGCCAGCAGCCAAGAGGGCAGGCCCTCACCCCTCCACTTT. This gives the protein CASSQEGRPSPLHF.

This sequence joins TRBV30 and TRBJ2-3; 7 nucleotides line up with TRBD2. Germline loops: CDR1 GTSNPN, CDR2 SVGIG (reference sequence). Trimming took 3 bases from V and 14 from J; bases not matched to a gene: 17. The length of the CDR3 is 14 residues. The CDR3 DNA reads as TGTGCCTGGAGGGGCCCGGGTTCAGGACTAGATACGTATTTT. Its protein is CAWRGPGSGLDTYF. The whole variable domain, remainder taken from reference TRBV30 and TRBJ2-3, is SQTIHQWPATLVQPVGSPLSLECTVEGTSNPNLYWYRQAAGRGLQLLFYSVGIGQISSEVPQNLSASRPQDRQFILSSKKLLLSDSGFYLCAWRGPGSGLDTYFGPGTRLTVL.

This CDR3 is CASSRGATTDGYTF. CDR3 sequence (DNA): TGTGCCAGCAGCCGGGGGGCAACTACTGATGGCTACACCTTC. The chain recombines TRBV27 with TRBJ1-2; D possibly corresponds to TRBD1 (6 bases). V lost 6 bases and J lost 6, with 17 bases in between. CDR1 MNHEY and CDR2 SMNVEV come from the germline V gene (reference sequence). The CDR3 extends over 14 amino acids.

This chain links TRBV11-2 with TRBJ2-2; the D gene is possibly TRBD2 (5 bases). Germline V lookup: CDR1 SGHAT, CDR2 FQNNGV. The V and J ends lost 5 bases and 6 bases respectively, with 16 bases between them. The length of the CDR3 is 15 residues. The CDR3, as DNA: TGTGCCAGCAGCCCCCCAACGGCGGGTCCCGGGGAGCTGTTTTTT. This sequence encodes CASSPPTAGPGELFF.